This T cell receptor beta chain was identified in a study of Ad26.COV2.S vaccination and SARS-CoV-2 variants. On this clone itself: What it recognizes is unknown.

General study findings and limits: While placebo recipients had lower spike-specific TCR breadth, vaccine recipients had more. Breadth of non-spike TCRs did not differ between vaccinees and placebo recipients. The breadth of spike-specific CD8+ and CD4+ T cell responses after vaccination was reportedly substantial.

Assay: immunoSEQ multiplex PCR; the TCRdb copy retains only in-frame clones and omits some. The top ten clones hold around 4% of a sample with about 350,000 clones, 90% to 95% of them seen once. The CDR3 has 16 residues. The germline V gene has CDR1 SGDLS and CDR2 YYNGEE. The V end lost 4 bases, the J end lost 0 bases, and 14 bases lay between the germline ends. Material: peripheral blood, obtained after recovery from COVID-19. The chain carries TRBV9 and TRBJ2-1; TRBD2 is a possible D gene (6 bases). The sequence was collected from a human donor who had recovered from COVID-19. The CDR3 protein is CASSPNSGSSYNEQFF. The CDR3 coding sequence is TGTGCCAGCAGCCCAAATAGCGGTAGCTCCTACAATGAGCAGTTCTTC.